The T cell receptor beta chain under discussion was sequenced for a study of blood T cell repertoires in COVID-19. Study-wide background: T cells, B-cell-depleted T cells, or PBMCs provided the cDNA or gDNA that served as material.

With 5 bases clipped from V and 6 bases from J, the junction kept 6 bases outside the gene matches. This CDR3 has 15 residues. Germline V gene data show CDR1 as SGHTA and CDR2 as FQGNSA. Sequenced by immunoSEQ multiplex PCR; TCRdb stores in-frame clones only, minus some. The sample yields 75,000 to 90,000 clones, roughly 80% seen once. The clonotype originates from a middle-aged woman with active or convalescent COVID-19. Sequenced: peripheral blood. The rearrangement uses TRBV7-2 and TRBJ2-1; 11 bases fit TRBD2. For the CDR3, the DNA is TGTGCCAGCAGCACCACTAGCGGGGGCCTCAATGAGCAGTTCTTC. Its protein product is CASSTTSGGLNEQFF.